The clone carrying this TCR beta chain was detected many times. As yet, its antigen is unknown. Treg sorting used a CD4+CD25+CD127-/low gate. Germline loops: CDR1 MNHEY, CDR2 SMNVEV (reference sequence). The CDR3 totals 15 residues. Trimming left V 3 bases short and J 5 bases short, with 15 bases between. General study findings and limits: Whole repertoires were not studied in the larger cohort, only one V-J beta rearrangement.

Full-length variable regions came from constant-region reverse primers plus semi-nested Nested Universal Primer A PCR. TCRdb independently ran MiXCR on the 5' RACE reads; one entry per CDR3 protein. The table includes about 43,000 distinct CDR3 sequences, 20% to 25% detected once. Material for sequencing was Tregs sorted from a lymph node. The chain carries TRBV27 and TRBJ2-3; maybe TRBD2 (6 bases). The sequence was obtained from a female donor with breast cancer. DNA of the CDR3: TGTGCCAGCAGTTTTCTCCCCGGTAGCGGAGATACGCAGTATTTT. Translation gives CASSFLPGSGDTQYF.